One and the same sample provided the 15 T cell receptor beta chains below, sequenced in a study of blood T cell repertoires in COVID-19. Libraries were prepared by immunoSEQ multiplex PCR; TCRdb keeps only in-frame clonotypes and omits some of them. The sample contains some 170,000 clones, around 83% of which appear only once. The sequenced sample consisted of PBMCs or T cells enriched from blood (not recorded which). All receptors derive from a man between 35 and 55 years old who had recovered from COVID-19.

The chain uses TRBV25-1 and TRBJ2-5; D may be TRBD1 (6 bases). In germline, CDR1 is MGHDK, CDR2 SYGVNS. The CDR3 spans 16 residues. V was pared by 3 bases and J by 5 bases, with 19 bases between. The CDR3 protein is CASSDLGETGRETQYF. The CDR3 region has the DNA TGTGCCAGCAGTGATTTAGGGGAAACAGGGCGGGAGACCCAGTACTTC.

V and J are TRBV24-1 and TRBJ1-1; D is perhaps TRBD1 (6 bases). The V and J ends lost 2 bases and 4 bases respectively, with 13 bases between them. The CDR3 is 15 amino acids. Germline-derived CDR1 and CDR2 are KGHDR and SFDVKD. The CDR3 sequence: CATSDSGAPGTEAFF. In DNA, the CDR3 is TGTGCCACCAGTGATTCAGGGGCACCGGGCACTGAAGCTTTCTTT.

The V and J genes are TRBV5-1 and TRBJ2-1, with D unresolved. The V gene's germline CDR1 is SGHRS and CDR2 YFSETQ. This CDR3 spans 14 amino acids. V was trimmed by 4 bases and J by 2 bases, leaving 10 bases between them. As DNA, the CDR3 is TGCGCCAGCAGCGAGTCAGGCACCTACAATGAGCAGTTCTTC. The encoded protein is CASSESGTYNEQFF.

The chain carries TRBV7-2 and TRBJ2-1; D remains unclear. Trimming cost V 3 bases and J 0 bases, with 12 bases left between them. The CDR3 spans 16 residues. CDR1 SGHTA and CDR2 FQGNSA come from the germline V gene. The CDR3 sequence is CASSFEEWVSYNEQFF. The CDR3, as DNA: TGTGCCAGCAGCTTTGAGGAGTGGGTCTCCTACAATGAGCAGTTCTTC.

This chain joins TRBV3-1 (or the pseudogene TRBV3-2) and TRBJ2-7; TRBD1 matches 9 bases. The CDR3 is 16 amino acids. Germline values: CDR1 LGHDT, CDR2 YNNKEL (reference sequence). Trimming removed 0 bases from V and 2 bases from J; junction bases left unmatched: 5. The CDR3 region has the DNA TGTGCCAGCAGCCAAGATCCGGGGACAGGGACCTACGAGCAGTACTTC. This gives the protein CASSQDPGTGTYEQYF.

The chain carries TRBV28 and TRBJ2-2; 12 nucleotides agree with TRBD2. The CDR3 is 18 amino acids. The V and J ends lost 5 bases and 0 bases, in that order; junction bases with no gene match: 7. Germline loops: CDR1 MDHEN, CDR2 SYDVKM. CDR3 region: CASSTTSGSFANTGELFF. For the CDR3, the DNA is TGTGCCAGCAGTACGACTAGCGGGAGCTTCGCGAACACCGGGGAGCTGTTTTTT.

This clone came up a few times. The chain couples TRBV5-1 to TRBJ1-6, with 10 bases that match TRBD1. This CDR3 spans 15 amino acids. Per the germline V gene, CDR1 is SGHRS and CDR2 is YFSETQ. The V gene end was trimmed by 4 bases and the J gene end by 10 bases; junction bases not matched to a gene: 8. CDR3 DNA: TGCGCCAGCAGCGTCGGGACAGGGGAGTGGTCACCCCTCCACTTT. Translating it yields CASSVGTGEWSPLHF.

The chain employs TRBV27 and TRBJ1-4; 7 nucleotides agree with TRBD1. V shed 5 bases, J shed 5 bases, and the junction held 5 bases outside the gene matches. This CDR3 contains 14 residues. Germline CDR1 reads MNHEY; CDR2 reads SMNVEV (reference sequence). CDR3 in amino acids: CASSRTGQNEKLFF. CDR3 nucleotide sequence: TGTGCCAGCAGTCGGACAGGTCAAAATGAAAAACTGTTTTTT.

The chain has TRBV19 and TRBJ1-2; 12 bases align to TRBD1. Germline V gives CDR1 LNHDA, CDR2 SQIVND (reference sequence). Unmatched junction bases numbered 9, after V lost 4 bases and J lost 3 bases. The CDR3 extends over 17 amino acids. CDR3: CASSTGQGAQDDYGYTF. CDR3 in DNA: TGTGCCAGTAGTACGGGACAGGGGGCGCAGGATGACTATGGCTACACCTTC.

The rearrangement uses TRBV9 and TRBJ2-7; TRBD2 is a possible D gene (6 bases). The CDR3 totals 16 residues. Per germline, CDR1 SGDLS and CDR2 YYNGEE. Between the trimmed V and J ends, which lost 0 bases and 4 bases, there was a span of 17 bases. This CDR3 is CASSVAPHVGLYEQYF. The CDR3 nucleotides are TGTGCCAGCAGCGTAGCTCCCCATGTAGGACTATACGAGCAGTACTTC.

The rearrangement joins TRBV11-2 to TRBJ1-3; D call uncertain. V lost 4 bases, J lost 0 bases, and 10 bases lay in between. This CDR3 has 15 residues. Germline V lookup: CDR1 SGHAT, CDR2 FQNNGV. The CDR3 loop is CASSSGRHSGNTIYF. In DNA form, the CDR3 reads TGTGCCAGCAGCTCTGGGAGGCACTCTGGAAACACCATATATTTT.

The chain is built from TRBV29-1 and TRBJ1-2, with 9 bases identical to TRBD1. The junction had 7 bases not matched to a gene; V was cut back by 6 bases and J by 5 bases. The CDR3 has 13 amino acids. Germline values: CDR1 SQVTM, CDR2 ANQGSEA. The DNA for the CDR3 is TGCAGCGTATCACAGGGGGCTGCATATGGCTACACCTTC. Encoded protein: CSVSQGAAYGYTF.

J is TRBJ1-1 and V is TRBV5-5, with no clear D. The CDR3 extends over 13 amino acids. Per the germline V gene, CDR1 is SGHKS and CDR2 is YYEKEE (reference sequence). The V and J ends lost 0 bases and 7 bases respectively, with 10 bases between them. CDR3 region: CASSLAREGEAFF. CDR3 bases: TGTGCCAGCAGCTTGGCCCGGGAGGGTGAAGCTTTCTTT.

The genes are TRBV7-3 and TRBJ2-2, with D hard to call. The germline V gene encodes CDR1 SGHTA and CDR2 FQGTGA. This CDR3 is built from 14 residues. V was pared by 5 bases and J by 2 bases, with 9 bases between. The CDR3 nucleotides read TGTGCCAGCAGCCCCCGTTCCAACACCGGGGAGCTGTTTTTT. It codes for CASSPRSNTGELFF.

The gene calls are TRBV5-1 and TRBJ1-1; the D gene is possibly TRBD1 (5 bases). CDR1 is SGHRS, CDR2 YFSETQ, per germline. CDR3 length: 13 amino acids. V was cut by 0 bases and J by 4 bases, with 7 bases left in between. CDR3 protein: CASSLGRGTEAFF. In DNA form, the CDR3 reads TGCGCCAGCAGCTTGGGTAGGGGCACTGAAGCTTTCTTT.